A single sample gave rise to the 2 T cell receptor beta chains below, sequenced in a study of T-cell memory formation after mild COVID-19. A single record per CDR3 protein comes from TCRdb applying MiXCR to the 5' RACE reads. The table records 300,000 to 400,000 distinct CDR3 sequences, under 15% of them present only once. Sequenced: PBMCs or a T cell subset sorted from them (not recorded which). These receptors originate from a man between 18 and 29 years old who had mild COVID-19 (a few samples of this study predate the infection). Cell type and time point are not known.

This clonotype was counted only a few times. This rearrangement joins TRBV12-5 to TRBJ2-3, with D maybe TRBD1 (5 bases). V was trimmed by 0 bases and J by 1 base, leaving 20 bases between them. Germline V gene data show CDR1 as LGHNT and CDR2 as FRNRAP. The CDR3 is 19 amino acids. DNA for the CDR3: TGTGCTAGTGGTTTGGTGTTTCCGACAGAGGCCACTGGCACAGATACGCAGTATTTT. Translated: CASGLVFPTEATGTDTQYF.

In regard to this clonotype: The junction differs from germline at one of its ends, possibly a read error. This chain links TRBV7-2 with TRBJ2-7; no firm D call. The CDR3 length is 9 residues. The germline gives CDR1 SGHTA, CDR2 FQGNSA. For the CDR3, the DNA is TGTGCCAGCAGCTTAGGACACAGCTTC. This sequence encodes CASSLGHSF.